The T cell receptor beta chain under discussion was sequenced for a study of shared clonotypes between healthy human individuals. Across several immunoSEQ plates, the genomic DNA of each subset was split evenly. Sequencing used immunoSEQ multiplex PCR; TCRdb keeps in-frame clones, though not all of them. Counted here are some 510,000 clones, around 74% occurring once; the ten biggest clones make up 13%. Of note for this clone: The antigen remains unidentified.

Overall study findings and caveats: The expectation was that sequencing depth would affect clonotype sharing among donors.

CDR3 length: 14 residues. J gave up 3 bases and V 4 bases, and 4 bases lay outside the gene matches. The germline CDR1 and CDR2 sequences are SGHNT and YYREEE (reference sequence). The chain combines TRBV5-4 with TRBJ2-3, with 8 bases identical to TRBD1. This receptor was obtained from a woman between 40 and 55 years old in good health. Some clones in this sample may be carry-over from other donors' samples. The sequenced sample was PBMCs. In DNA, the CDR3 is TGTGCCAGCAGCCAGGGGGCTAGTACAGATACGCAGTATTTT. Its translation: CASSQGASTDTQYF.